These 20 T cell receptor beta chains were all obtained from the same sample, sequenced in a study of cytomegalovirus exposure and HLA in healthy donors. PCR employed 60 Vbeta and 13 Jbeta primers. The assay was immunoSEQ multiplex PCR, and TCRdb's table has in-frame clones only and misses some. This table holds approximately 190,000 clones, roughly 80% found once. Sequenced: PBMCs. These receptor sequences come from a man aged 40-50 years in good health and CMV-seropositive.

The chain joins TRBV18 to TRBJ2-1; 8 positions agree with TRBD2. The CDR3 has 16 residues. The junction had 6 bases not matched to a gene; V was cut back by 3 bases and J by 2 bases. Germline assignment: CDR1 KGHSH and CDR2 LQKENI. CDR3 sequence: CASSPQGLGAYNEQFF. CDR3 DNA sequence: TGTGCCAGCTCACCTCAGGGACTAGGGGCCTACAATGAGCAGTTCTTC.

The rearrangement joins TRBV27 to TRBJ2-3; no reliable D call. Trimming pared 7 bases from V and 0 bases from J, leaving 17 bases between. The CDR3 covers 16 residues. Germline loops: CDR1 MNHEY, CDR2 SMNVEV (reference sequence). The DNA of the CDR3 is TGTGCCAGCAAAGTTTCCCCGACTTTTAGCACAGATACGCAGTATTTT. Translated: CASKVSPTFSTDTQYF.

V gene TRBV12-5 combines with J gene TRBJ2-1; TRBD2 is a possible D gene (5 bases). Germline CDR1 LGHNT, CDR2 FRNRAP. This CDR3 region has 13 residues. Trimming took 5 bases from V and 10 from J, leaving 15 bases between them. As DNA, the CDR3 is TGTGCTAGTGGTACCTCCCACCGGGGAGAGCAGTTCTTC. Translation gives CASGTSHRGEQFF.

The CDR3 sequence: CASSQDPREPYEQYF. The DNA for the CDR3 is TGTGCCAGCAGCCAAGATCCAAGAGAACCCTACGAGCAGTACTTC. The gene calls are TRBV4-2 and TRBJ2-7; no firm D call. Germline V lookup: CDR1 LGHNA, CDR2 YNFKEQ. Trimming removed 0 bases at V and 2 bases at J, with 11 bases between. This CDR3 has 15 residues.

The V gene is TRBV6-1, the J gene TRBJ2-4; a possible D gene is TRBD1 (5 bases). CDR1 is MNHNS and CDR2 is SASEGT in the germline V gene. V lost 6 bases and J 5 bases, leaving 14 bases between the germline ends. The CDR3 sequence is 14 residues long. CDR3 in DNA: TGTGCCAGCAGCAAATTAGGGGCACAAAACATTCAGTACTTC. This encodes CASSKLGAQNIQYF.

The DNA for the CDR3 is TGTGCCAGCAGCCAAGCCGGGACAGAAACCTACGAGCAGTACTTC. It specifies CASSQAGTETYEQYF. This chain links TRBV4-2 with TRBJ2-7; 7 bases are a match to TRBD1. Per the germline V gene, CDR1 is LGHNA and CDR2 is YNFKEQ. The CDR3 has 15 amino acids. With 1 base clipped from V and 2 bases from J, the junction kept 5 bases outside the gene matches.

The V and J genes are TRBV29-1 and TRBJ2-1; 8 bases fit TRBD2. Germline CDR1 and CDR2: SQVTM and ANQGSEA. The ends lost 5 bases at V and 0 bases at J; junction bases unmatched: 9. The CDR3 consists of 16 residues. The CDR3 loop reads CSVIHSLAGSYNEQFF. In DNA form, the CDR3 reads TGCAGCGTTATCCACTCCCTAGCGGGCTCCTACAATGAGCAGTTCTTC.

The rearrangement joins TRBV2 to TRBJ2-7; the D is unclear. Per the germline V gene, CDR1 is SNHLY and CDR2 is FYNNEI. Trimming cost V 2 bases and J 6 bases, with 8 bases left between them. The CDR3 length is 12 residues. The CDR3 DNA reads as TGTGCCAGCAGTGAATTAGTTACCGAGCAGTACTTC. Translation gives CASSELVTEQYF.

This sequence joins TRBV30 and TRBJ1-5, with 8 bases matching TRBD1. This CDR3 comprises 15 residues. Germline CDR1 reads GTSNPN; CDR2 reads SVGIG (reference sequence). Trimming removed 4 bases from V and 0 bases from J; junction bases left unmatched: 5. CDR3 DNA sequence: TGTGCCTGGAACAGGGGGATTAATAGCAATCAGCCCCAGCATTTT. It codes for CAWNRGINSNQPQHF.

This rearrangement joins TRBV27 to TRBJ1-4, with D hard to call. This CDR3 region has 16 residues. Deletions cut 5 bases from V and 0 bases from J, with 13 bases between. Germline CDR1 and CDR2: MNHEY and SMNVEV (reference sequence). This CDR3 is CASSAGDTTTNEKLFF. CDR3 nucleotides: TGTGCCAGCAGTGCCGGCGACACAACAACTAATGAAAAACTGTTTTTT. Full variable domain (missing parts from reference TRBV27 and TRBJ1-4): EAQVTQNPRYLITVTGKKLTVTCSQNMNHEYMSWYRQDPGLGLRQIYYSMNVEVTDKGDVPEGYKVSRKEKRNFPLILESPSPNQTSLYFCASSAGDTTTNEKLFFGSGTQLSVL.

CDR3 amino acids: CASSYSTGATGELFF. The CDR3 coding sequence is TGTGCCAGCAGTTACTCGACAGGAGCCACCGGGGAGCTGTTTTTT. The chain employs TRBV6-5 and TRBJ2-2, with D possibly TRBD1 on 6 matching bases. The V and J ends lost 0 bases and 4 bases respectively, with 9 bases between them. Germline-derived CDR1 and CDR2 are MNHEY and SVGAGI. This CDR3 has 15 amino acids.

The gene calls are TRBV7-3 and TRBJ1-2; tentative D call: TRBD1 (6 bases). There are 13 residues in the CDR3. Trimming cost V 3 bases and J 1 base, with 6 bases left between them. Germline V gene lookup returns CDR1 SGHTA and CDR2 FQGTGA. The CDR3 nucleotides read TGTGCCAGCAGCTTGGACAGTAACTATGGCTACACCTTC. It is translated as CASSLDSNYGYTF.

This chain links TRBV7-3 with TRBJ2-1, with 11 bases matching TRBD2. V shed 2 bases, J shed 6 bases, and the junction held 12 bases outside the gene matches. The CDR3 runs to 18 residues. Germline V gene sequence: CDR1 SGHTA, CDR2 FQGTGA. DNA for the CDR3: TGTGCCAGCAGCTTAGCAGGGACTAGCGGAGGCCAATTCAATGAGCAGTTCTTC. Translating it yields CASSLAGTSGGQFNEQFF.

This clone was detected only once. The rearrangement joins TRBV10-2 to TRBJ2-7, with TRBD2 identical over 9 bases. This CDR3 comprises 16 residues. Germline CDR1 WSHSY, CDR2 SAAADI. The V gene end was trimmed by 7 bases and the J gene end by 0 bases; junction bases not matched to a gene: 10. CDR3 DNA: TGCGCCAGCACCAAGGGACATAGCGGGGGCTCCTACGAGCAGTACTTC. Amino acid sequence: CASTKGHSGGSYEQYF.

This rearrangement joins TRBV6-1 to TRBJ1-4; TRBD1 aligns across 9 bases. V was pared by 4 bases and J by 5 bases, with 2 bases of the junction left unmatched. CDR1 and CDR2 (germline): MNHNS, SASEGT. The CDR3 length is 14 residues. The CDR3 is CASSVGTGNEKLFF. The CDR3 region has the DNA TGTGCCAGCAGTGTTGGGACAGGGAATGAAAAACTGTTTTTT.

The genes are TRBV6-1 and TRBJ2-2; D gene ambiguous. Trimming took off 1 base at V and 3 bases at J, with 6 bases between the two ends. Germline CDR1 reads MNHNS; CDR2 reads SASEGT. The CDR3 runs 14 residues. CDR3 loop: CASSEEWHTGELFF. Here the CDR3 DNA reads TGTGCCAGCAGTGAAGAGTGGCACACCGGGGAGCTGTTTTTT.

The chain has TRBV7-2 and TRBJ1-2; 7 nucleotides agree with TRBD1. Per the germline V gene, CDR1 is SGHTA and CDR2 is FQGNSA. V shed 4 bases and J 8 bases; nucleotides not matched to a gene: 7. This CDR3 is built from 13 residues. CDR3 residues: CASSSRDSGGYTF. The CDR3 DNA reads as TGTGCCAGCAGCTCCCGGGACAGTGGGGGCTACACCTTC.

This clone has only one observation. The gene calls are TRBV6-1 and TRBJ2-6; tentative D call: TRBD1 (5 bases). V was shortened by 2 bases and J by 0 bases, with 11 bases between the two germline ends. CDR1 is MNHNS and CDR2 is SASEGT in the germline V gene. This CDR3 region has 17 residues. This CDR3 reads CASSERATDSGANVLTF. The CDR3 DNA reads as TGTGCCAGCAGTGAAAGGGCGACAGACTCTGGGGCCAACGTCCTGACTTTC.

This sequence joins TRBV6-5 and TRBJ2-5; 12 bases are a match to TRBD1. The CDR3 loop spans 16 amino acids. Germline CDR1 and CDR2: MNHEY and SVGAGI. With 0 bases clipped from V and 5 bases from J, the junction kept 4 bases outside the gene matches. For the CDR3, the DNA is TGTGCCAGCAGTTACTCCGGGACAGGGGGCCGGGAGACCCAGTACTTC. Its protein product is CASSYSGTGGRETQYF.

The CDR3 protein is CASSPRQGTNEKLFF. CDR3 in DNA: TGTGCCAGCAGCCCCCGACAGGGAACTAATGAAAAACTGTTTTTT. The chain links TRBV7-8 to TRBJ1-4; 7 nucleotides agree with TRBD1. Germline CDR1 is SGHVS and CDR2 is FQNEAQ. The CDR3 runs to 15 residues. V lost 5 bases to trimming and J lost 1 base; unmatched junction nucleotides: 4.